The rows below give T cell receptor beta chains drawn from one sample of a study of cytomegalovirus exposure and HLA in healthy donors. Sequencing was performed with immunoSEQ multiplex PCR; in TCRdb, only in-frame clones are kept and a portion is missing. The sample includes about 180,000 clones, 85% of them seen just once. The sequencing sample was made of PBMCs. These receptors originate from a man younger than 35 in good health and CMV-seropositive. Each CDR3 is given with its conserved first and last residue. The D gene is left open where the match is weak. Only part of the rows carry a size: once, few, many, or a class if the clone is expanded.

TRBV28	13	TRBJ2-2	-	TRBD2	CASSSLSGGSPFF	TGTGCCAGCAGTTCACTTAGCGGGGGGTCGCCGTTTTTT
TRBV28	16	TRBJ1-4	once	TRBD1	CASSLEGTGRNEKLFF	TGTGCCAGCAGTTTAGAGGGGACAGGCCGTAATGAAAAACTGTTTTTT
TRBV28	15	TRBJ1-2	-	-	CASSLLAGWLAGYTF	TGTGCCAGCAGTTTATTGGCAGGCTGGCTGGCTGGCTACACCTTC
TRBV6-5	14	TRBJ1-5	-	-	CASSESDTYQPQHF	TGTGCCAGCAGTGAGTCGGACACTTATCAGCCCCAGCATTTT
TRBV5-4	15	TRBJ1-1	once	TRBD1	CASSLFRDRGTEAFF	TGTGCCAGCAGCTTGTTCCGGGACAGGGGCACTGAAGCTTTCTTT
TRBV4-1	18	TRBJ2-1	-	TRBD1	CASSQGSGTGVSENEQFF	TGCGCCAGCAGCCAGGGATCTGGGACAGGGGTTTCTGAAAATGAGCAGTTCTTC
TRBV5-1	14	TRBJ2-1	-	TRBD2	CASSSTGGPGEQFF	TGCGCCAGCAGCTCAACGGGAGGGCCTGGTGAGCAGTTCTTC
TRBV7-2	15	TRBJ2-7	-	-	CASSLGGRRSYEQYF	TGTGCCAGCAGCTTAGGAGGGAGAAGGTCCTACGAGCAGTACTTC
TRBV9	15	TRBJ2-7	-	-	CASSPSWGEFNEQYF	TGTGCCAGCAGCCCTTCCTGGGGAGAGTTCAACGAGCAGTACTTC
TRBV6-1	14	TRBJ2-1	-	TRBD2	CASSEGLAGNEQFF	TGTGCCAGCAGTGAAGGGCTAGCGGGCAATGAGCAGTTCTTC
TRBV7-9	15	TRBJ2-7	-	TRBD2	CASSLAASGPYEQYF	TGTGCCAGCAGCTTAGCGGCTAGCGGCCCCTACGAGCAGTACTTC
TRBV20-1	11	TRBJ1-2	once	-	CSAGPDYGYTF	TGCAGTGCTGGGCCGGACTATGGCTACACCTTC
TRBV7-2	14	TRBJ1-2	few	TRBD1	CASSLLGQSYGYTF	TGTGCCAGCAGCTTACTGGGACAGAGCTATGGCTACACCTTC
TRBV19	18	TRBJ2-6	-	TRBD1	CASSILGQGAYGANVLTF	TGTGCCAGTAGTATTCTGGGACAGGGGGCGTATGGGGCCAACGTCCTGACTTTC
TRBV14	12	TRBJ2-7	-	-	CASSPDFYEQYF	TGTGCCAGCAGCCCGGACTTTTACGAGCAGTACTTC
TRBV30	14	TRBJ2-3	-	-	CAWSSWEGTDTQYF	TGTGCCTGGAGTTCTTGGGAGGGCACAGATACGCAGTATTTT
TRBV7-8	20	TRBJ2-7	-	TRBD2	CASSLMDGTSGGASVYEQYF	TGTGCCAGCAGCTTAATGGATGGGACTAGCGGGGGCGCGTCGGTCTACGAGCAGTACTTC
TRBV28	14	TRBJ1-6	-	-	CASSLRGYNSPLHF	TGTGCCAGCAGTTTGCGGGGGTACAATTCACCCCTCCACTTT
TRBV7-9	17	TRBJ2-3	-	TRBD1	CASSFPLRDRDSDTQYF	TGTGCCAGCAGCTTTCCCTTGAGGGACAGGGACTCAGATACGCAGTATTTT
TRBV7-6	12	TRBJ2-1	-	-	CASKEGPGEQFF	TGTGCCAGCAAAGAGGGCCCCGGTGAGCAGTTCTTC
TRBV4-1	16	TRBJ1-6	-	TRBD1	CASSPIAGTENSPLHF	TGCGCCAGCAGCCCTATTGCCGGGACAGAAAATTCACCCCTCCACTTT
TRBV5-1	16	TRBJ2-1	-	-	CASSEEGSVSYNEQFF	TGCGCCAGCAGCGAGGAGGGGAGCGTCTCCTACAATGAGCAGTTCTTC
TRBV28	15	TRBJ1-5	-	TRBD1	CASSSVGQGVGPQHF	TGTGCCAGCAGCAGCGTCGGACAGGGGGTAGGGCCCCAGCATTTT
TRBV11-2	17	TRBJ2-2	once	TRBD1	CASSLSRQGAMTGELFF	TGTGCCAGCAGCTTAAGCCGACAGGGGGCAATGACCGGGGAGCTGTTTTTT
TRBV28	20	TRBJ2-3	-	TRBD2	CASSLSGSGRAVGIADTQYF	TGTGCCAGCAGTTTGTCCGGTAGCGGGAGGGCCGTAGGGATAGCAGATACGCAGTATTTT
TRBV23-1	15	TRBJ1-4	once	TRBD1	CASLPVGQSNEKLFF	TGCGCCAGCCTCCCGGTGGGACAGTCGAATGAAAAACTGTTTTTT
TRBV28	13	TRBJ2-7	-	-	CASSGTSSYEQYF	TGTGCCAGCAGTGGTACGAGTTCCTACGAGCAGTACTTC
TRBV7-2	15	TRBJ2-6	-	TRBD2	CASSLGGSGANVLTF	TGTGCCAGCAGCTTGGGGGGGTCTGGGGCCAACGTCCTGACTTTC
TRBV30	13	TRBJ2-7	-	-	CAWSVGGSYEQYF	TGTGCCTGGAGTGTAGGGGGATCCTACGAGCAGTACTTC